The next 26 T cell receptor beta chains were all read from a single sample in a study of T-cell reconstitution after alpha-beta-depleted transplantation in children. Unique molecular identifiers were used in preparing the TCRbeta library. TCRdb used MiXCR to reprocess the PCR reads, holding one entry per CDR3 protein. The sample lists 190,000 or so distinct CDR3 sequences, roughly 7.5% occurring once. The sequences come from PBMCs from the stem cell graft donor, collected from the stem cell graft. These receptors originate from a human donor who donated a stem cell graft to a child with Wiskott-Aldrich syndrome.

The rearrangement uses TRBV27 and TRBJ1-2, with D possibly TRBD1 on 5 matching bases. V lost 7 bases to trimming and J lost 5 bases, with 17 bases between them. The germline gives CDR1 MNHEY, CDR2 SMNVEV (reference sequence). The CDR3 has 14 amino acids. CDR3 in DNA: TGTGCCAGCACCACTCTGGGGGGGGTTTATGGCTACACCTTC. It is translated as CASTTLGGVYGYTF.

This clonotype was recorded many times. The CDR3 loop is CASRIRGASGGQPQHF. The CDR3 DNA sequence: TGTGCCAGCAGAATAAGGGGGGCTAGTGGGGGTCAGCCCCAGCATTTT. The chain links TRBV12-3 or TRBV12-4 to TRBJ1-5, with D perhaps TRBD1 (6 bases). Trimming shortened V by 6 bases and J by 6 bases, and 21 bases separated the two germline ends. The CDR3 runs 16 residues.

This clonotype was seen ten or more times. This chain uses TRBV3-1 with TRBJ2-5; D ambiguous. The CDR3 is 14 residues long. Germline CDR1 is LGHDT and CDR2 is YNNKEL (reference sequence). V was cut by 0 bases and J by 7 bases, with 12 bases left in between. The CDR3 reads CASSQESESGTQYF. The CDR3 coding sequence is TGTGCCAGCAGCCAAGAATCAGAGTCCGGGACCCAGTACTTC.

The chain has TRBV2 and TRBJ2-2; 13 nucleotides agree with TRBD2. CDR3 length: 17 amino acids. Germline lookup yields CDR1 SNHLY and CDR2 FYNNEI. Losses at the gene ends were 5 bases for V and 2 bases for J; bases not matched to a gene: 5. The CDR3 nucleotides are TGTGCCAGCAGTCCCACTAGCGGGAGGGCCAACACCGGGGAGCTGTTTTTT. Encoded protein: CASSPTSGRANTGELFF.

This clonotype was found many times. V and J are TRBV20-1 and TRBJ2-3; D gene unclear. V was pared by 3 bases and J by 3 bases, with 7 bases between. Germline CDR1 DFQATT, CDR2 SNEGSKA (reference sequence). This CDR3 comprises 12 residues. This CDR3 is CSASYRTDTQYF. In DNA, the CDR3 is TGCAGTGCTAGTTATCGGACAGATACGCAGTATTTT.

This clonotype was seen a few times. The chain uses TRBV7-9 and TRBJ2-5; no reliable D call. Germline CDR1 is SEHNR and CDR2 is FQNEAQ (reference sequence). CDR3 length: 15 amino acids. V lost 6 bases and J lost 5, with 19 bases in between. The DNA of the CDR3 is TGTGCCAGCAGACTGACCTCCGGAGATGGTGAGACCCAGTACTTC. Translation gives CASRLTSGDGETQYF. The full variable domain, its missing parts supplied by reference TRBV7-9 and TRBJ2-5, is DTGVSQNPRHKITKRGQNVTFRCDPISEHNRLYWYRQTLGQGPEFLTYFQNEAQLEKSRLLSDRFSAERPKGSFSTLEIQRTEQGDSAMYLCASRLTSGDGETQYFGPGTRLLVL.

This clonotype was counted many times. The chain has TRBV7-8 and TRBJ1-4; the match to TRBD1 covers 7 bases. CDR1 is SGHVS, CDR2 FQNEAQ, per germline. The ends lost 5 bases at V and 1 base at J; junction bases unmatched: 7. This CDR3 has 16 residues. CDR3 nucleotides: TGTGCCAGCAGCCTGAGCTACAGGGGAACTAATGAAAAACTGTTTTTT. Translation gives CASSLSYRGTNEKLFF.

This clonotype was picked up many times. CDR3 coding DNA: TGTGCCAGCAGCTTATTACCTAGCGGGAGGAGCGAGCAGTTCTTC. It encodes CASSLLPSGRSEQFF. V and J are TRBV11-2 and TRBJ2-1; 11 nucleotides agree with TRBD2. The CDR3 has 15 amino acids. After removal of 2 bases from V and 10 bases from J, the junction contained 7 bases not matched to a gene. Germline CDR1 SGHAT, CDR2 FQNNGV. Drawing the rest from reference TRBV11-2 and TRBJ2-1, the complete variable domain is EAGVAQSPRYKIIEKRQSVAFWCNPISGHATLYWYQQILGQGPKLLIQFQNNGVVDDSQLPKDRFSAERLKGVDSTLKIQPAKLEDSAVYLCASSLLPSGRSEQFFGPGTRLTVL.

This clonotype came up many times. The chain uses TRBV27 and TRBJ2-5, with TRBD1 identical over 7 bases. The V segment lost 6 bases and the J segment 1 base; nucleotides outside the gene matches: 2. The CDR3 length is 13 residues. CDR1 and CDR2 from the germline V gene are MNHEY and SMNVEV (reference sequence). CDR3 amino acids: CASRYRGQETQYF. CDR3 in DNA: TGTGCCAGCAGATACAGGGGCCAAGAGACCCAGTACTTC.

This clonotype was detected ten times or more. The chain has TRBV7-2 and TRBJ2-3, with 10 nucleotides matching TRBD2. The junction had 8 bases not matched to a gene; V was cut back by 2 bases and J by 6 bases. The germline CDR1 and CDR2 sequences are SGHTA and FQGNSA. The CDR3 covers 16 residues. The chain's CDR3 is CASSLLSGGLGDTQYF. CDR3 bases: TGTGCCAGCAGCTTACTTAGCGGGGGGCTAGGGGATACGCAGTATTTT.

This clonotype came up many times. The J gene is TRBJ2-6, the V gene TRBV29-1; D may be TRBD1 or TRBD2 (5 bases each). From germline, CDR1 is SQVTM and CDR2 ANQGSEA. The CDR3 has 16 amino acids. V lost 5 bases, J lost 0 bases, and 14 bases lay in between. Here the CDR3 reads CSVPRDGYSGANVLTF. CDR3 in DNA: TGCAGCGTTCCCAGGGACGGGTACTCTGGGGCCAACGTCCTGACTTTC.

This clonotype has a count of ten or more. The chain combines TRBV13 with TRBJ2-7; 10 bases line up with TRBD1. This CDR3 spans 14 amino acids. Losses at the gene ends were 4 bases for V and 5 bases for J; bases not matched to a gene: 5. Germline assignment: CDR1 PRHDT and CDR2 FYEKMQ (reference sequence). The CDR3 reads CASSSRDRGHEQYF. CDR3 DNA: TGTGCCAGCAGCTCCCGGGACAGGGGCCACGAGCAGTACTTC. The full variable domain, with the rest looked up from reference TRBV13 and TRBJ2-7, is AAGVIQSPRHLIKEKRETATLKCYPIPRHDTVYWYQQGPGQDPQFLISFYEKMQSDKGSIPDRFSAQQFSDYHSELNMSSLELGDSALYFCASSSRDRGHEQYFGPGTRLTVT.

In this sample, this clonotype turned up many times. CDR3 nucleotides: TGTGCCAGCAGCTTGGTGAGCATCACTGAAGCTTTCTTT. Its protein is CASSLVSITEAFF. This chain joins TRBV5-5 and TRBJ1-1, with no clear D. Germline V gene sequence: CDR1 SGHKS, CDR2 YYEKEE (reference sequence). Trimming took off 0 bases at V and 4 bases at J, with 7 bases between the two ends. The CDR3 spans 13 residues. Variable domain in full (rest from reference TRBV5-5 and TRBJ1-1): DAGVTQSPTHLIKTRGQQVTLRCSPISGHKSVSWYQQVLGQGPQFIFQYYEKEERGRGNFPDRFSARQFPNYSSELNVNALLLGDSALYLCASSLVSITEAFFGQGTRLTVV.

The V gene is TRBV11-2, the J gene TRBJ2-1; 8 bases match TRBD2. With 2 bases clipped from V and 7 bases from J, the junction kept 16 bases outside the gene matches. The CDR3 is made up of 18 amino acids. Germline CDR1 and CDR2: SGHAT and FQNNGV. This CDR3 reads CASSLNAGGGLVGNEQFF. In nucleotides, the CDR3 is TGTGCCAGCAGCTTAAATGCGGGCGGGGGGCTAGTCGGAAATGAGCAGTTCTTC.

This clonotype was detected many times. The chain joins TRBV12-3 or TRBV12-4 to TRBJ2-1; D may be TRBD2 (5 bases). V lost 6 bases, J lost 8 bases, and 11 bases lay in between. The CDR3 is made up of 12 amino acids. CDR3 DNA sequence: TGTGCCAGCAGGAGGGCAATCGATGAGCAGTTCTTC. Its translation: CASRRAIDEQFF.

In this sample, this clonotype turned up many times. The chain combines TRBV25-1 with TRBJ1-1; D unclear. The CDR3 is made up of 11 amino acids. V shed 4 bases and J shed 4 bases, with 4 bases lying between them. The V gene's germline CDR1 is MGHDK and CDR2 SYGVNS. The CDR3 loop reads CASSVLTEAFF. Written as DNA, the CDR3 is TGTGCCAGCAGTGTACTCACTGAAGCTTTCTTT.

A few counts support this clonotype. CDR3 sequence: CASSLTEGSPYEQYF. The DNA of the CDR3 is TGCGCCAGCAGCTTGACGGAGGGATCCCCCTACGAGCAGTACTTC. V gene TRBV5-1 combines with J gene TRBJ2-7; D may be TRBD2 (6 bases). The CDR3 covers 15 residues. Trimming removed 1 base from V and 2 bases from J, with 13 bases in between. Germline V gives CDR1 SGHRS, CDR2 YFSETQ.

This clonotype has ten or more counts. The chain recombines TRBV20-1 with TRBJ1-2, with a weak D call TRBD1 (5 bases). This CDR3 region has 13 residues. V lost 5 bases and J 7 bases, leaving 17 bases between the germline ends. Per the germline V gene, CDR1 is DFQATT and CDR2 is SNEGSKA (reference sequence). The CDR3 nucleotides are TGCAGTGCTGGGGGGACCCTCCCTGGTGGCTACACCTTC. It yields the protein CSAGGTLPGGYTF.

This clonotype was recorded many times. This chain connects TRBV12-3 or TRBV12-4 to TRBJ2-1; 7 bases fit TRBD2. The CDR3 totals 15 residues. With V trimmed by 3 bases and J by 4 bases, 6 bases remained unmatched. The CDR3 loop reads CASSFGAGRYNEQFF. The DNA of the CDR3 is TGTGCCAGCAGTTTCGGAGCGGGGAGATACAATGAGCAGTTCTTC.

In this sample, this clonotype turned up many times. J is TRBJ1-1 and V is TRBV7-9; D gene uncertain. Trimming stripped 3 bases from V and 4 bases from J, with 9 bases between. The germline V gene encodes CDR1 SEHNR and CDR2 FQNEAQ (reference sequence). This CDR3 region has 13 residues. The chain's CDR3 is CASSFVEGTEAFF. CDR3 nucleotide sequence: TGTGCCAGCAGCTTTGTCGAGGGCACTGAAGCTTTCTTT.

This clonotype was counted at least ten times. This chain uses TRBV20-1 with TRBJ2-1; D not resolved. V was shortened by 0 bases and J by 9 bases, with 6 bases between the two germline ends. The CDR3 loop spans 11 amino acids. Germline V lookup: CDR1 DFQATT, CDR2 SNEGSKA (reference sequence). CDR3 region: CSARDFSEQFF. CDR3 nucleotides: TGCAGTGCTAGAGATTTCAGTGAGCAGTTCTTC.

This clonotype was detected ten times or more. CDR3 nucleotide sequence: TGCGCCAGCAGCTTGGTATGGACAGGGATACAGTTCGGGGAGCTGTTTTTT. Its translation is CASSLVWTGIQFGELFF. The V gene is TRBV5-1, the J gene TRBJ2-2, with 8 bases lining up with TRBD1. Germline-derived CDR1 and CDR2 are SGHRS and YFSETQ. The J segment lost 7 bases and the V segment lost 0 bases, leaving 11 bases of the junction unmatched. The CDR3 is made up of 17 amino acids.

This clonotype was recorded many times. The chain couples TRBV29-1 to TRBJ2-2; D not resolved. CDR1 is SQVTM, CDR2 ANQGSEA, per germline. The CDR3 extends over 16 amino acids. V was trimmed by 4 bases and J by 0 bases, leaving 15 bases between them. CDR3 DNA sequence: TGCAGCGTTGTTGGCTATGCGAATTCGAACACCGGGGAGCTGTTTTTT. This translates into CSVVGYANSNTGELFF.

This clonotype turned up a few times. The rearrangement links TRBV5-5 to TRBJ1-1; tentative D call: TRBD1 (6 bases). Germline V gives CDR1 SGHKS, CDR2 YYEKEE (reference sequence). V was cut by 7 bases and J by 3 bases, with 10 bases left in between. The CDR3 covers 12 residues. For the CDR3, the DNA is TGTGCCAGCGCAGGGGTGTACACTGAAGCTTTCTTT. It encodes CASAGVYTEAFF.

This clonotype has at least ten counts. V gene TRBV5-5 combines with J gene TRBJ2-2; D uncertain. The V gene's germline CDR1 is SGHKS and CDR2 YYEKEE (reference sequence). The CDR3 totals 17 residues. V was pared by 1 base and J by 6 bases, with 19 bases between. As DNA, the CDR3 is TGTGCCAGCAGCTTGTTGATGGGCAGAGACACGCCCGGGGAGCTGTTTTTT. It codes for CASSLLMGRDTPGELFF.

In this sample, this clonotype turned up many times. V is TRBV5-1 and J is TRBJ1-1; 9 nucleotides line up with TRBD1. This CDR3 comprises 16 residues. J was trimmed by 1 base and V by 4 bases; bases with no gene match: 8. The germline V gene has CDR1 SGHRS and CDR2 YFSETQ. CDR3 bases: TGCGCCAGCAGCCCGTCGACAGGGGGAGAGAACACTGAAGCTTTCTTT. Its translation: CASSPSTGGENTEAFF.